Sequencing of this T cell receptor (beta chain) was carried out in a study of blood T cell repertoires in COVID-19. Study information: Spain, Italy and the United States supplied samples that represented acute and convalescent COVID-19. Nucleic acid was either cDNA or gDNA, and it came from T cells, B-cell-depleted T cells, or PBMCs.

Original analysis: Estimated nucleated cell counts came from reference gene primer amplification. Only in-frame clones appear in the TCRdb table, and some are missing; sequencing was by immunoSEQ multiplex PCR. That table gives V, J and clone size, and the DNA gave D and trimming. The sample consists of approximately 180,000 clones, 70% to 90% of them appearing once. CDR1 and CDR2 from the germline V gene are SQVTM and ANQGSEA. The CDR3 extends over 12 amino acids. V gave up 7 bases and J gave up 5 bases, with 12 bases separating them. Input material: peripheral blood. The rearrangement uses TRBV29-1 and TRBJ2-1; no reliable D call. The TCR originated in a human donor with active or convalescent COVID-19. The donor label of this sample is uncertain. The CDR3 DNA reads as TGCAGCGCCGACTCCAACGACAATGAGCAGTTCTTC. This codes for CSADSNDNEQFF.